This T cell receptor (beta chain) derives from a study of shared clonotypes between healthy human individuals. To note about this clone: The same CDR3 also results from other DNA sequences found in this sample.

Assay used: immunoSEQ multiplex PCR; TCRdb lists only in-frame clones, some missing. The repertoire holds approximately 1,500,000 clones, with approximately 98% as singletons. This CDR3 is 15 amino acids long. V was pared by 4 bases and J by 4 bases, with 14 bases between. Germline V CDR1 and CDR2: LGHNA, YSLEER. The receptor was isolated from a man aged 25-45 years in good health. This chain connects TRBV4-3 to TRBJ2-1; D might be TRBD2 (5 bases). The specimen sequenced was naive CD4+ T cells sorted from blood. Subset here: CD45RA+ positively selected. The CDR3 DNA is TGCGCCAGCAGCCCGCGGACTGGATCTTACAATGAGCAGTTCTTC. Encoded protein: CASSPRTGSYNEQFF.